One sample yielded the 10 T cell receptor beta chains listed below, sequenced in a study of monozygotic twins with inflammatory bowel disease (dated by TCRdb to about 2019). Preparation of the library involved 5' RACE. Sequencing used an Illumina HiSeq 2500. Each CDR3 protein sequence appears as one entry after TCRdb reprocessed the reads, and no DNA is included. This sample's table carries some 150,000 distinct CDR3 sequences. The top ten clonotypes cover 2.4% of the sample. Material for sequencing was blood. The receptor source for this set is a human donor with ulcerative colitis or Crohn's disease, or a healthy co-twin of an affected twin (not recorded which).

V is TRBV5-1 and J is TRBJ2-7; as DNA is missing, the TRBD1 call by TCRdb cannot be tested. Germline CDR1 SGHRS, CDR2 YFSETQ. The CDR3 consists of 15 residues. CDR3 residues: CASSLVPGEGYEQYF.

The rearrangement joins TRBV2 to TRBJ1-1; the D call of TRBD1 rests on TCRdb alone, since no DNA is present to check it. The CDR3 covers 15 residues. From germline, CDR1 is SNHLY and CDR2 FYNNEI. The CDR3: CASSPQGSHLGEAFF. Together with reference TRBV2 and TRBJ1-1, the CDR3 gives the full variable domain: EPEVTQTPSHQVTQMGQEVILRCVPISNHLYFYWYRQILGQKVEFLVSFYNNEISEKSEIFDDQFSVERPDGSNFTLKIRSTKLEDSAMYFCASSPQGSHLGEAFFGQGTRLTVV.

The gene calls are TRBV5-1 and TRBJ2-2; absent DNA, TCRdb's TRBD2 call cannot be checked. The CDR3 has 16 residues. The V gene's germline CDR1 is SGHRS and CDR2 YFSETQ. The CDR3 loop is CASSPLPGRDTGELFF.

The chain links TRBV3-1 to TRBJ2-2. The germline V gene encodes CDR1 LGHDT and CDR2 YNNKEL (reference sequence). This CDR3 is built from 11 residues. CDR3 loop: CASSQYGELFF.

This rearrangement joins TRBV20-1 to TRBJ2-5; with no DNA, the TCRdb D assignment of TRBD2 cannot be verified. This CDR3 has 15 amino acids. Per the germline V gene, CDR1 is DFQATT and CDR2 is SNEGSKA (reference sequence). CDR3 amino acids: CSARRRSGGAETQYF.

The V gene is TRBV12-3 or TRBV12-4, the J gene TRBJ1-1; no DNA is available, so the TRBD1 call from TCRdb remains unchecked. The length of the CDR3 is 17 residues. The CDR3 sequence is CASSFPHLPGDRTEAFF.

The genes are TRBV6-2 or TRBV6-3 and TRBJ2-4; TCRdb proposes TRBD1, but this gene call is untestable without DNA. The CDR3 has 16 residues. In germline, CDR1 is MNHEY, CDR2 SVGEGT. This CDR3 reads CASSYGGLLTKNIQYF.

The chain recombines TRBV3-1 with TRBJ2-7. Germline CDR1 LGHDT, CDR2 YNNKEL (reference sequence). The CDR3 spans 14 residues. The CDR3 loop reads CASSRPDLSYEQYF.

V usage is TRBV7-2 and J usage is TRBJ1-2; the TCRdb D gene call, TRBD1, has no DNA to confirm it. The CDR3 covers 15 residues. Germline V gene sequence: CDR1 SGHTA, CDR2 FQGNSA. The CDR3 spells CASSFSGTGGYGYTF.

The J gene is TRBJ2-3, the V gene TRBV6-5. This CDR3 has 13 amino acids. Germline CDR1 reads MNHEY; CDR2 reads SVGAGI. The CDR3 reads CASSYLVGDTQYF.